This TCR beta chain was documented in a study of blood T cell repertoires in COVID-19. Using immunoSEQ multiplex PCR, the repertoire was profiled, and TCRdb retains in-frame clones only, with some absent. Here the sample spans 200,000 to 300,000 clones, about 87% being singletons. This clone was detected a few times. The length of the CDR3 is 13 residues. Germline V lookup: CDR1 MDHEN, CDR2 SYDVKM. V was clipped by 4 bases and J by 7 bases; unmatched bases: 4. The sample comprised peripheral blood. The sequence was obtained from a woman aged 55-70 years with COVID-19, enrolled during active disease. This chain links TRBV28 with TRBJ1-2, with 9 bases fitting TRBD1. The CDR3 region has the DNA TGTGCCAGCAGTTCAAGACAGGGGGTTGGCTACACCTTC. Its translation: CASSSRQGVGYTF.